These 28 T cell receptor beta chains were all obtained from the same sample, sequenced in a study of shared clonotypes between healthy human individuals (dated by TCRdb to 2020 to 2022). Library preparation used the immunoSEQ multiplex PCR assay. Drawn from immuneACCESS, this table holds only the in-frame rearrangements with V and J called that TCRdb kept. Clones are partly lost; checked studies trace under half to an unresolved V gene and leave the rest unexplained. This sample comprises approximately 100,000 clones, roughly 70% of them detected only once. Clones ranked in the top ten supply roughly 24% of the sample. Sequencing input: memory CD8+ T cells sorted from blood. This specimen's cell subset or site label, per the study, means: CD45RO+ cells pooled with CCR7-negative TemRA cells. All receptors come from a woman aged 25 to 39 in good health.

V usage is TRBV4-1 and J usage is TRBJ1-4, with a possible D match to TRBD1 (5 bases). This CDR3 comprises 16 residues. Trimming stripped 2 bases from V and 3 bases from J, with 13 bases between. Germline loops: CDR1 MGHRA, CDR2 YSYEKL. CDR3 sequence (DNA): TGCGCCAGCAGCCAACGCTTGGGACCTTCTAATGAAAAACTGTTTTTT. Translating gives CASSQRLGPSNEKLFF.

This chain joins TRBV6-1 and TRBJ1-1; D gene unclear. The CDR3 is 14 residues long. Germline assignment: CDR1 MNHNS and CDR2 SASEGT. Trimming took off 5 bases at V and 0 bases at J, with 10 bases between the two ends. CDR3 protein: CASSRRQMNTEAFF. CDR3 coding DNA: TGTGCCAGCAGTCGGCGACAAATGAACACTGAAGCTTTCTTT.

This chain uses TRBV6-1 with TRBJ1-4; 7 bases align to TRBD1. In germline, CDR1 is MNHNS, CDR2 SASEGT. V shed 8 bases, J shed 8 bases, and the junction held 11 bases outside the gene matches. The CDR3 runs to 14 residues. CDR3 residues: CASGPGQSWEKLFF. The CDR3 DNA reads TGTGCCAGCGGACCGGGACAGTCGTGGGAAAAACTGTTTTTT.

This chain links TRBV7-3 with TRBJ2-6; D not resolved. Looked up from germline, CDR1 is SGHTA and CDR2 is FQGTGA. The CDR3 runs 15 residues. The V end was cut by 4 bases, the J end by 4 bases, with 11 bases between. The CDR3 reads CASSSGDSGANVLTF. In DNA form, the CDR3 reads TGTGCCAGCAGCTCCGGAGACTCGGGGGCCAACGTCCTGACTTTC.

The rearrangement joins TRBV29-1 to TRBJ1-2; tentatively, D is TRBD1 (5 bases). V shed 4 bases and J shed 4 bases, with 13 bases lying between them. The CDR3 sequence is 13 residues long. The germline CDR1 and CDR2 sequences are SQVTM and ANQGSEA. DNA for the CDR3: TGCAGCGTTGCGTCGGGGGATGGCTATGGCTACACCTTC. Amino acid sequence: CSVASGDGYGYTF.

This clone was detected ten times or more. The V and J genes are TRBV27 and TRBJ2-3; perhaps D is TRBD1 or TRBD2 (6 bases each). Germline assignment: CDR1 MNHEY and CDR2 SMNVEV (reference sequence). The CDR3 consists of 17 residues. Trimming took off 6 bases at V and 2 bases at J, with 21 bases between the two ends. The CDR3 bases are TGTGCCAGCAGCGGGGGCCGGCGGGACCCTAACACAGATACGCAGTATTTT. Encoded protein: CASSGGRRDPNTDTQYF.

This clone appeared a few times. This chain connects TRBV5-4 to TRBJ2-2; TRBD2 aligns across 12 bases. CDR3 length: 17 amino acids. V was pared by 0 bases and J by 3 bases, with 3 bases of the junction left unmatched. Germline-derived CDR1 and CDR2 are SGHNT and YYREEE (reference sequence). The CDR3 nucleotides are TGTGCCAGCAGCTTGGCGTCTAGCGGGAGGGACACCGGGGAGCTGTTTTTT. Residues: CASSLASSGRDTGELFF. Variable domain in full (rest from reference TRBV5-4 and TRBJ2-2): ETGVTQSPTHLIKTRGQQVTLRCSSQSGHNTVSWYQQALGQGPQFIFQYYREEENGRGNFPPRFSGLQFPNYSSELNVNALELDDSALYLCASSLASSGRDTGELFFGEGSRLTVL.

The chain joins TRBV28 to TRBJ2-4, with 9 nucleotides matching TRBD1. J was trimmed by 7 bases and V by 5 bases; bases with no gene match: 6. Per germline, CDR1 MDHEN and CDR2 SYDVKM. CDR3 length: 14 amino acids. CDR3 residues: CASSPDRGINIQYF. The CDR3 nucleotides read TGTGCCAGCAGTCCCGACAGGGGGATCAACATTCAGTACTTC.

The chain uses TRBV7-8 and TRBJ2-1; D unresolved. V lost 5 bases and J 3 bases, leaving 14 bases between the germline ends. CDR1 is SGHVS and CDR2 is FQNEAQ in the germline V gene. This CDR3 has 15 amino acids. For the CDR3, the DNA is TGTGCCAGCAGCCAGCGAGGCGAATGCTACAATGAGCAGTTCTTC. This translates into CASSQRGECYNEQFF.

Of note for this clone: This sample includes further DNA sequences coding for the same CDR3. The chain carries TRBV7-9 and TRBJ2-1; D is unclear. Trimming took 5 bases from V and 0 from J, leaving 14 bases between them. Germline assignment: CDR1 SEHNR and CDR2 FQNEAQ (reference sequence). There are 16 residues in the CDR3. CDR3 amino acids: CASSPRGGSSYNEQFF. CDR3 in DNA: TGTGCCAGCAGCCCACGTGGCGGTAGCTCCTACAATGAGCAGTTCTTC.

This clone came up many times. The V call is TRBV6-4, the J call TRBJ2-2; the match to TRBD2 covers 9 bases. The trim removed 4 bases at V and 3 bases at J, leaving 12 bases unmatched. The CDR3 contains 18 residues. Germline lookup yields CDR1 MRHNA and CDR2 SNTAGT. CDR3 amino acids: CASSAGGVAGDHTGELFF. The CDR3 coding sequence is TGTGCCAGCAGTGCCGGTGGGGTAGCGGGAGACCACACCGGGGAGCTGTTTTTT.

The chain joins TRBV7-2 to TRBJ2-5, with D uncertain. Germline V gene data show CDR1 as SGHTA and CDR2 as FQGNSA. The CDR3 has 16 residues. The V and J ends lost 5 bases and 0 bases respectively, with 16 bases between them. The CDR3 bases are TGTGCCAGCAGCCTCCAGCCTGGCGCCTACCAAGAGACCCAGTACTTC. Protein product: CASSLQPGAYQETQYF.

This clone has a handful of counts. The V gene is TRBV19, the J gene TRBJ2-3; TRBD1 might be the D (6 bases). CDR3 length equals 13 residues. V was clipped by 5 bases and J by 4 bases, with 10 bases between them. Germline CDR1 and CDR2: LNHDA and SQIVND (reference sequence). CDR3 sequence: CASSWTVADTQYF. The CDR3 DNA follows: TGTGCCAGTAGTTGGACAGTCGCAGATACGCAGTATTTT.

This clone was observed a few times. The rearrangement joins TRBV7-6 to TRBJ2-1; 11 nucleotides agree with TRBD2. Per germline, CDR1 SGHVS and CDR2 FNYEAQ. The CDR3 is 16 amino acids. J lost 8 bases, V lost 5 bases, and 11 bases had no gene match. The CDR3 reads CASSQRPGLAAHEQFF. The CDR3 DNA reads TGTGCCAGCAGCCAACGACCGGGACTAGCGGCCCATGAGCAGTTCTTC. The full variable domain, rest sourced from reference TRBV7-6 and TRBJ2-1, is GAGVSQSPRYKVTKRGQDVALRCDPISGHVSLYWYRQALGQGPEFLTYFNYEAQQDKSGLPNDRFSAERPEGSISTLTIQRTEQRDSAMYRCASSQRPGLAAHEQFFGPGTRLTVL.

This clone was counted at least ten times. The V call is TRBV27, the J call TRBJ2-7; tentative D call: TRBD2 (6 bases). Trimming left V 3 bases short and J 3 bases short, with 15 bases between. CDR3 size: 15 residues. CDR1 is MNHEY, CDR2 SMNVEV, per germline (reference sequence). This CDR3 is CASSLSGSTFYEQYF. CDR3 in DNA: TGTGCCAGCAGTTTGTCCGGGAGTACATTCTACGAGCAGTACTTC.

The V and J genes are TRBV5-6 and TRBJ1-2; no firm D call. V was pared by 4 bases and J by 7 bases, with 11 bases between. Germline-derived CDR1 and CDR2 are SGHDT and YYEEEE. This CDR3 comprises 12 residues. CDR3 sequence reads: CASSGSALGYTF. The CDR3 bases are TGTGCCAGCAGCGGAAGTGCCCTTGGCTACACCTTC. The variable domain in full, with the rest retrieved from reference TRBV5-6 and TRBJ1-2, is DAGVTQSPTHLIKTRGQQVTLRCSPKSGHDTVSWYQQALGQGPQFIFQYYEEEERQRGNFPDRFSGHQFPNYSSELNVNALLLGDSALYLCASSGSALGYTFGSGTRLTVV.

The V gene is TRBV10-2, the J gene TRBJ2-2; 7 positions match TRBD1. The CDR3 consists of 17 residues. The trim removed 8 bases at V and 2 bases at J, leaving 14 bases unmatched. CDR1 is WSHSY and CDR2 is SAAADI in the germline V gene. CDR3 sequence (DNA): TGCGCCAGCCGAGTCGCCGGGACAGCTTTTAACACCGGGGAGCTGTTTTTT. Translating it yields CASRVAGTAFNTGELFF.

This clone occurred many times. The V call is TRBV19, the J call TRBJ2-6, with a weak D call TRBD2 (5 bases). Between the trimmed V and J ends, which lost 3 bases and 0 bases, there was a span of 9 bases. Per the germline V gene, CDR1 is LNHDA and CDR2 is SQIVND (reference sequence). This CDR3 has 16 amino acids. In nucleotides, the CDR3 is TGTGCCAGTAGTATCCACGGGGTCTCTGGGGCCAACGTCCTGACTTTC. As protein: CASSIHGVSGANVLTF.

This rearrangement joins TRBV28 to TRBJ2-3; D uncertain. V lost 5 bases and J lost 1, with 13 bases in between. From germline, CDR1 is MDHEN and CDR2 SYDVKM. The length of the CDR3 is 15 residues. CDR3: CASSPSGSGTDTQYF. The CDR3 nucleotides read TGTGCCAGCAGTCCATCAGGCAGTGGCACAGATACGCAGTATTTT.

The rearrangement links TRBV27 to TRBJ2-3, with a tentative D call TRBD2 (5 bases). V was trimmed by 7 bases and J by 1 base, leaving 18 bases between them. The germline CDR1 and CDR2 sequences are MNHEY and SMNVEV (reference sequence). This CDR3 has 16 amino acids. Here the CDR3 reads CASILSPAEGTDTQYF. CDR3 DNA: TGTGCCAGCATCCTATCCCCAGCGGAAGGCACAGATACGCAGTATTTT.

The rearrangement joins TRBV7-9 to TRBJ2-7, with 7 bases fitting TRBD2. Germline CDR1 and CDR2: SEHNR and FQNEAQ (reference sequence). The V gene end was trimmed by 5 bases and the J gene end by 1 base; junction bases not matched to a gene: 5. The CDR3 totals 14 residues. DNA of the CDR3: TGTGCCAGCAGCCCTCCTAGCGGTTCCTACGAGCAGTACTTC. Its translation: CASSPPSGSYEQYF.

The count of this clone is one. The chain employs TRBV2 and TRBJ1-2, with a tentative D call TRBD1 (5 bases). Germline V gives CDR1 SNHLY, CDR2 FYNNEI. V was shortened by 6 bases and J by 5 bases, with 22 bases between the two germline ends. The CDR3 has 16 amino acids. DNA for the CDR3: TGTGCCAGCAGGGGACCCCGGGACGGCGATTCTTATGGCTACACCTTC. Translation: CASRGPRDGDSYGYTF.

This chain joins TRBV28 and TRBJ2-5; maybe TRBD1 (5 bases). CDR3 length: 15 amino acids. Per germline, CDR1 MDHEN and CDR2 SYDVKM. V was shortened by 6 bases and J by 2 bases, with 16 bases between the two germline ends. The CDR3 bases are TGTGCCAGCAGGAGGATAGGGGCAGGTCAAGAGACCCAGTACTTC. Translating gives CASRRIGAGQETQYF.

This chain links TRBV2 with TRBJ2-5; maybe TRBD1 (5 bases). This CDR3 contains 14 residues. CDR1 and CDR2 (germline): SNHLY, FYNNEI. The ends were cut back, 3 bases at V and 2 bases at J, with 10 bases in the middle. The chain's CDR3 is CASSDSQEQETQYF. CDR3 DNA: TGTGCCAGCAGTGATTCACAGGAGCAAGAGACCCAGTACTTC. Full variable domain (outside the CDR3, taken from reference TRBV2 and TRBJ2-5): EPEVTQTPSHQVTQMGQEVILRCVPISNHLYFYWYRQILGQKVEFLVSFYNNEISEKSEIFDDQFSVERPDGSNFTLKIRSTKLEDSAMYFCASSDSQEQETQYFGPGTRLLVL.

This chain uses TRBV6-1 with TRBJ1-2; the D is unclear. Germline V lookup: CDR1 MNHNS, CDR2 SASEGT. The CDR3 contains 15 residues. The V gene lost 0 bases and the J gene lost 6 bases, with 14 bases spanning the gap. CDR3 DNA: TGTGCCAGCAGTGAAGCGAGGGATGGGTTGGATGGCTACACCTTC. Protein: CASSEARDGLDGYTF.

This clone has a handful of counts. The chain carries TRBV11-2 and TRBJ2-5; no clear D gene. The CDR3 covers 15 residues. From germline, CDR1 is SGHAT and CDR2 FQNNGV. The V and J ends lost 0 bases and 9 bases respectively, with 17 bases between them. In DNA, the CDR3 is TGTGCCAGCAGCTTAGATCCCCCTGTATTGCGAGCCCAGTACTTC. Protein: CASSLDPPVLRAQYF.

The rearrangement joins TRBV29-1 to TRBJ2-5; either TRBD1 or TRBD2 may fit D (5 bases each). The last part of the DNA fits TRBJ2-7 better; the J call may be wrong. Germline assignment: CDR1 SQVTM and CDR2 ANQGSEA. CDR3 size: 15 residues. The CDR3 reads CSAKYRDGIFYEQYF. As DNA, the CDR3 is TGCAGCGCCAAATACCGGGACGGAATATTCTACGAGCAGTACTTC.

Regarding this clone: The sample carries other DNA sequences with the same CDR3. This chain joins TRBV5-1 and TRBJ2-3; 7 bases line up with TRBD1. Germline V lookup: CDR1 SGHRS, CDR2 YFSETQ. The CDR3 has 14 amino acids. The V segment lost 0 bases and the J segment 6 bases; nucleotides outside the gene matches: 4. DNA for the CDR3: TGCGCCAGCAGCTTGGGGACAGGTGGTGATACGCAGTATTTT. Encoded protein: CASSLGTGGDTQYF.